The present entry profiles one T cell receptor beta chain with its context. What it binds is unknown. In preparing the TRB cDNA libraries, 5' RACE with UMI labels was used. TCRdb re-called the 5' RACE reads and shows each CDR3 protein once, DNA omitted. The specimen's table records 80,000 to 95,000 distinct CDR3 sequences. This specimen belongs to a study of CXCR3-negative and CXCR3-positive naive CD8 T cells. From germline, CDR1 is LGHDT and CDR2 YNNKEL (reference sequence). This CDR3 comprises 12 residues. Study findings and constraints: For the naive subsets, surface CD5 was similar, and TCR strength was inferred from TRB CDR3 properties. Diversity in memory CD8+ cells fell much lower than the comparably high levels seen in both naive subsets.

Identification of naive CD8+ T cells rested on CD45RO-CCR7+CD27+CD95- status. This clonotype originated in a human donor in good health. Some clones in this sample may be carry-over from other donors' samples. Sequenced input: naive CXCR3- CD8+ T cells from blood. The subset here: CD45RO-CCR7+CD27+CD95- naive CD8+ T cells lacking CXCR3 (TNR3-). This sequence joins TRBV3-1 and TRBJ1-1. CDR3 residues: CASSQLRTEAFF.